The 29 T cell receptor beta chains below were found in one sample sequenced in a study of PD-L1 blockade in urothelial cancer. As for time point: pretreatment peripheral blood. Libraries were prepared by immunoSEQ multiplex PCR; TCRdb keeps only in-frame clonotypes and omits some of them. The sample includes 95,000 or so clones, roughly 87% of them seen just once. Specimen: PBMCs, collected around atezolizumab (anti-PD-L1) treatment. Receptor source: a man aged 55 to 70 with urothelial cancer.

The CDR3 sequence: CASSVGSNFFSGNTIYF. CDR3 bases: TGTGCCAGCAGCGTCGGGTCTAATTTTTTTTCTGGAAACACCATATATTTT. This chain uses TRBV9 with TRBJ1-3; D uncertain. This CDR3 has 17 residues. The V gene lost 2 bases and the J gene lost 1 base, with 16 bases spanning the gap. CDR1 is SGDLS, CDR2 YYNGEE, per germline.

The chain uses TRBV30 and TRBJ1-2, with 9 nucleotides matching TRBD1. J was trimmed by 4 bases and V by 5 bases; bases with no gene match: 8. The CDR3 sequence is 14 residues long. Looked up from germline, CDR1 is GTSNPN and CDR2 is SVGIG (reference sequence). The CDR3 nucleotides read TGTGCCTGGGGAGGAACAGGGGGCGGCTATGGCTACACCTTC. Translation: CAWGGTGGGYGYTF.

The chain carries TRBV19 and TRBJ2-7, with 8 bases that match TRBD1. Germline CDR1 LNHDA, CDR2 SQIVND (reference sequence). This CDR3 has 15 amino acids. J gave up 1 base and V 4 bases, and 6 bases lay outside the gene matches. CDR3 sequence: CASSRPGTGSYEQYF. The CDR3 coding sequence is TGTGCCAGTAGTAGACCCGGGACAGGTTCCTACGAGCAGTACTTC.

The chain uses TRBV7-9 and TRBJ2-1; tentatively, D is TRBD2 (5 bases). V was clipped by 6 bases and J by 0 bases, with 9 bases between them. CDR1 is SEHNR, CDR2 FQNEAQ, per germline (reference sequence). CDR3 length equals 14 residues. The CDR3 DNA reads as TGTGCCAGCAGTTCACGGGGCTCCTACAATGAGCAGTTCTTC. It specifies CASSSRGSYNEQFF.

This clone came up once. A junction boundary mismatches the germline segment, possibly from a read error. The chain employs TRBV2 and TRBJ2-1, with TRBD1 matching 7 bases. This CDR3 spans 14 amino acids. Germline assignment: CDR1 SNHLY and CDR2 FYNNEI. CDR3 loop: CASSREQGTAERIF. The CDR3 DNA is TGTGCCAGCAGTCGGGAACAGGGGACCGCTGAGCGGATCTTC. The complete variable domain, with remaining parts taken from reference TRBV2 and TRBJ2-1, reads EPEVTQTPSHQVTQMGQEVILRCVPISNHLYFYWYRQILGQKVEFLVSFYNNEISEKSEIFDDQFSVERPDGSNFTLKIRSTKLEDSAMYFCASSREQGTAERIFGPGTRLTVL.

CDR3 sequence (DNA): TGTGCCAGCAGTCCGGGACAGGGCACCGGGGAGCTGTTTTTT. This codes for CASSPGQGTGELFF. V and J are TRBV2 and TRBJ2-2; 9 nucleotides agree with TRBD1. The V segment lost 5 bases and the J segment 4 bases; nucleotides outside the gene matches: 2. In germline, CDR1 is SNHLY, CDR2 FYNNEI. There are 14 residues in the CDR3.

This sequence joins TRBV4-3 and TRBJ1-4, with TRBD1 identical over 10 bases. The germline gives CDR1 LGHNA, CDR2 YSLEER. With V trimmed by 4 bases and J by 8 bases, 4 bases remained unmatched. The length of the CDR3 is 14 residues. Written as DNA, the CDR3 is TGCGCCAGCAGCCGGGGACAGGGGCTGGAAAAACTGTTTTTT. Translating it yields CASSRGQGLEKLFF.

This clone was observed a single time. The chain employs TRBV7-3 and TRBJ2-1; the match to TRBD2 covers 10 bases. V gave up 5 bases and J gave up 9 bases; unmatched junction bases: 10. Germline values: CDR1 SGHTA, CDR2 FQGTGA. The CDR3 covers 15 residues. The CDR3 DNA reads TGTGCCAGCAGCCCCCTAGCGGGAGAAAAAGGTGAGCAGTTCTTC. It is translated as CASSPLAGEKGEQFF.

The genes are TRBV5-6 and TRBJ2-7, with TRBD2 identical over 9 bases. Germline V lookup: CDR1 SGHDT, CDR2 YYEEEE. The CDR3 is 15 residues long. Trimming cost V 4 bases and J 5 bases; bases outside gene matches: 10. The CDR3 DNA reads TGTGCCAGCAGCCTTGGAGAGCGGGAGGTCAACGAGCAGTACTTC. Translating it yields CASSLGEREVNEQYF. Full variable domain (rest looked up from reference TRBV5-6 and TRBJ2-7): DAGVTQSPTHLIKTRGQQVTLRCSPKSGHDTVSWYQQALGQGPQFIFQYYEEEERQRGNFPDRFSGHQFPNYSSELNVNALLLGDSALYLCASSLGEREVNEQYFGPGTRLTVT.

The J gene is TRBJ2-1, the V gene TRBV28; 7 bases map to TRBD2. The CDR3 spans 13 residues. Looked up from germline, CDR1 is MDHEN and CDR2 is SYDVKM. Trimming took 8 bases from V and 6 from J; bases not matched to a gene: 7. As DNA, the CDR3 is TGTGCCAGCCCGGGGAGGGATGGCAATGAGCAGTTCTTC. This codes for CASPGRDGNEQFF.

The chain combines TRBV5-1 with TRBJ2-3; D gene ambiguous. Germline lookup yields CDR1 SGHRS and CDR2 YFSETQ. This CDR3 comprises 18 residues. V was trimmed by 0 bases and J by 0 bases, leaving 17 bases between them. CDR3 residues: CASSLAGALVVSTDTQYF. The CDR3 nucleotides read TGCGCCAGCAGCTTGGCCGGTGCCCTAGTGGTGAGCACAGATACGCAGTATTTT.

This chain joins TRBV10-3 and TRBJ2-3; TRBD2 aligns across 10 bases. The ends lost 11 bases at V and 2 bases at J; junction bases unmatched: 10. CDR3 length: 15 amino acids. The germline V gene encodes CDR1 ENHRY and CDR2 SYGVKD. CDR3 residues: CASRKREGPTDTQYF. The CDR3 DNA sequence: TGTGCCTCCAGAAAGCGGGAGGGGCCCACAGATACGCAGTATTTT.

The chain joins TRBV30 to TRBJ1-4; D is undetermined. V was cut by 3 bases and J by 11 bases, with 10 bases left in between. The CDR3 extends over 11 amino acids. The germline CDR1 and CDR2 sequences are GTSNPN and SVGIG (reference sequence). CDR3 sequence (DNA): TGTGCCTGGAGCCTTGGACTGAAACTGTTTTTT. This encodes CAWSLGLKLFF.

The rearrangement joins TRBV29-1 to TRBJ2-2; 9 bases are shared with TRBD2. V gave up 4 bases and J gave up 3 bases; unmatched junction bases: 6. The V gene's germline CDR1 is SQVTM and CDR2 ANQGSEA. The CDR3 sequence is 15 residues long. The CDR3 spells CSVAPAGGDTGELFF. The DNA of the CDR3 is TGCAGCGTTGCCCCTGCGGGAGGGGACACCGGGGAGCTGTTTTTT.

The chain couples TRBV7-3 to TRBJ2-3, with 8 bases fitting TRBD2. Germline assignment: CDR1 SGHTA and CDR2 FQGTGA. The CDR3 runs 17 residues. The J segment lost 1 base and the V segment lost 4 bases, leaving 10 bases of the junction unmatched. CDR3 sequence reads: CASSSWGGSGGTDTQYF. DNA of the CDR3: TGTGCCAGCAGCTCCTGGGGGGGTAGCGGGGGCACAGATACGCAGTATTTT.

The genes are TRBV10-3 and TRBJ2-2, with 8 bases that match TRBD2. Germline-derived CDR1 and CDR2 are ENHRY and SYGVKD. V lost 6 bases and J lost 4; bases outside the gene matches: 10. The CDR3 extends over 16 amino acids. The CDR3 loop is CAIRDSVAGSTGELFF. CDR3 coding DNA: TGTGCCATCAGAGACTCTGTAGCGGGGAGCACCGGGGAGCTGTTTTTT.

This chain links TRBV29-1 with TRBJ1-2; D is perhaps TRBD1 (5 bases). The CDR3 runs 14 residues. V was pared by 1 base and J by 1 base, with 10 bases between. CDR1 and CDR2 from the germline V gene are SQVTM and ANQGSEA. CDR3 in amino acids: CSVEGGGYNYGYTF. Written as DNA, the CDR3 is TGCAGCGTTGAAGGCGGGGGGTATAACTATGGCTACACCTTC.

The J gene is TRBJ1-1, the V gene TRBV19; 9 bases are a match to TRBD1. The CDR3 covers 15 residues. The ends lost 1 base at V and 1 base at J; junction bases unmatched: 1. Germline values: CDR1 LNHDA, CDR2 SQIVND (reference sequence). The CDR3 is CASSIGDRANTEAFF. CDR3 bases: TGTGCCAGTAGTATAGGGGACAGGGCGAACACTGAAGCTTTCTTT.

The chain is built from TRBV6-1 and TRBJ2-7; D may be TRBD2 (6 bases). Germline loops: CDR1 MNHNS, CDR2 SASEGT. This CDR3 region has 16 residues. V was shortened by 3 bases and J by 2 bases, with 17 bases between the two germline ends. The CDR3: CASSDLGGSKPYEQYF. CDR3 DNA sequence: TGTGCCAGCAGTGATCTAGGAGGGAGCAAACCCTACGAGCAGTACTTC.

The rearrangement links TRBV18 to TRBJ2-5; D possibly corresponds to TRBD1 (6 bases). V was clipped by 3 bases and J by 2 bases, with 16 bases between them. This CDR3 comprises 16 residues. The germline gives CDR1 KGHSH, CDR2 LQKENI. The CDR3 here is CASSPLTGFGQETQYF. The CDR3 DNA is TGTGCCAGCTCACCGCTGACAGGTTTCGGGCAAGAGACCCAGTACTTC.

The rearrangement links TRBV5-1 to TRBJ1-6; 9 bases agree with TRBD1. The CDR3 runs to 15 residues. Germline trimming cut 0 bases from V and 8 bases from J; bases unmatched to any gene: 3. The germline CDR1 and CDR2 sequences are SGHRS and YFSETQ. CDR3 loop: CASSLARQGDSPLHF. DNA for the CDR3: TGCGCCAGCAGCTTGGCGAGACAGGGGGATTCACCCCTCCACTTT.

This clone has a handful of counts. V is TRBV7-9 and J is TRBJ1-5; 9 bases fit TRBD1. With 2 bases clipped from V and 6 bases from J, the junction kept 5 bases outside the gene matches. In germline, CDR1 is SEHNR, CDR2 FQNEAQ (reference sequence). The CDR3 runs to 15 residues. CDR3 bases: TGTGCCAGCAGCTTATCGGACAGGGGTGGTCAGCCCCAGCATTTT. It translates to CASSLSDRGGQPQHF.

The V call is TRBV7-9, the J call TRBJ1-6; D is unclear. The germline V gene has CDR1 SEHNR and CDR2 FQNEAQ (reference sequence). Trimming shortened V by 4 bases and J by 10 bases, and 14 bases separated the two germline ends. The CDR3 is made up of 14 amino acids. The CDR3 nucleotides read TGTGCCAGCAGCTGGGGAGGGAACGGATCACCCCTCCACTTT. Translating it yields CASSWGGNGSPLHF.

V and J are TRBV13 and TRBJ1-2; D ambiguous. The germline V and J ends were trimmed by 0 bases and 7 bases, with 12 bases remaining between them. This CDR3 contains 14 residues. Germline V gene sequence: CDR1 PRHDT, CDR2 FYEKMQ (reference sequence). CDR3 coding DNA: TGTGCCAGCAGCTTAGGCCACCAGGTCCTTGGCTACACCTTC. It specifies CASSLGHQVLGYTF.

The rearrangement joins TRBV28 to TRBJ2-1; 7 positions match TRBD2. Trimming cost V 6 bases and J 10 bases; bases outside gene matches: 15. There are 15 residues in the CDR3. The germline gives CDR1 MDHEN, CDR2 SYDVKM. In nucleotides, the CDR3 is TGTGCCAGCAGGGAGGCGGGAGCGACGGTCCAGGAGCAGTTCTTC. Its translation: CASREAGATVQEQFF. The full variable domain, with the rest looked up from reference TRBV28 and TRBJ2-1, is DVKVTQSSRYLVKRTGEKVFLECVQDMDHENMFWYRQDPGLGLRLIYFSYDVKMKEKGDIPEGYSVSREKKERFSLILESASTNQTSMYLCASREAGATVQEQFFGPGTRLTVL.

This CDR3 reads CASSLGRVRGQETQYF. The DNA for the CDR3 is TGTGCCAGCAGTTTAGGGCGCGTCAGGGGACAAGAGACCCAGTACTTC. The V gene is TRBV27, the J gene TRBJ2-5; the D gene is possibly TRBD1 (6 bases). V lost 2 bases to trimming and J lost 2 bases, with 15 bases between them. Per germline, CDR1 MNHEY and CDR2 SMNVEV (reference sequence). This CDR3 spans 16 amino acids.

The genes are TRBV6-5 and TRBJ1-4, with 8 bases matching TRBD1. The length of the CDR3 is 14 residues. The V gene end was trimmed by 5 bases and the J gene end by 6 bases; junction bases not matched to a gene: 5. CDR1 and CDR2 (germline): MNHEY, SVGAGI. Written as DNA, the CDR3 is TGTGCCAGCAGTCCGACAGGGGTAGATGAAAAACTGTTTTTT. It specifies CASSPTGVDEKLFF.

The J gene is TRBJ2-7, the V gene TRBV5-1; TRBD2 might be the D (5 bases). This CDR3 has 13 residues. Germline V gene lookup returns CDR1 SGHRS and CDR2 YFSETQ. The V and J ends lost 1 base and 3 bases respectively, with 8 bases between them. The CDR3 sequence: CASSLLLDYEQYF. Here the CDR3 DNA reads TGCGCCAGCAGCTTGTTACTAGACTACGAGCAGTACTTC.

The chain's CDR3 is CASSLGGQGYEQYF. The DNA of the CDR3 is TGTGCCAGCTCACTAGGGGGACAGGGTTACGAGCAGTACTTC. V usage is TRBV18 and J usage is TRBJ2-7, with 9 bases lining up with TRBD1. The CDR3 extends over 14 amino acids. The germline V gene has CDR1 KGHSH and CDR2 LQKENI. With V trimmed by 4 bases and J by 4 bases, 5 bases remained unmatched.